This TCR beta chain was retrieved from a study of T cell responses to AZD1222 COVID-19 vaccine. Study outcomes and limitations: Most donors were white British and more were female, and clonal diversity was possibly underestimated. Spike-specific TCR breadth rose after two AZD1222 doses, and depth rose as well.

In regard to this clone: Its antigen is unidentified.

Data came from immunoSEQ multiplex PCR; TCRdb stores just in-frame clones and leaves some out. The sample has some 150,000 clones; under 95% are singletons. Between the trimmed V and J ends, which lost 2 bases and 12 bases, there was a span of 8 bases. Germline V gene lookup returns CDR1 SNHLY and CDR2 FYNNEI. The CDR3 loop spans 11 amino acids. The chain recombines TRBV2 with TRBJ2-1; D gene unclear. The source of this sequence is an adult in good health. Material: peripheral blood, obtained on day 0 of AZD1222 vaccination. The CDR3 reads CASSEKAAQFF. CDR3 bases: TGTGCCAGCAGTGAAAAGGCGGCGCAGTTCTTC.